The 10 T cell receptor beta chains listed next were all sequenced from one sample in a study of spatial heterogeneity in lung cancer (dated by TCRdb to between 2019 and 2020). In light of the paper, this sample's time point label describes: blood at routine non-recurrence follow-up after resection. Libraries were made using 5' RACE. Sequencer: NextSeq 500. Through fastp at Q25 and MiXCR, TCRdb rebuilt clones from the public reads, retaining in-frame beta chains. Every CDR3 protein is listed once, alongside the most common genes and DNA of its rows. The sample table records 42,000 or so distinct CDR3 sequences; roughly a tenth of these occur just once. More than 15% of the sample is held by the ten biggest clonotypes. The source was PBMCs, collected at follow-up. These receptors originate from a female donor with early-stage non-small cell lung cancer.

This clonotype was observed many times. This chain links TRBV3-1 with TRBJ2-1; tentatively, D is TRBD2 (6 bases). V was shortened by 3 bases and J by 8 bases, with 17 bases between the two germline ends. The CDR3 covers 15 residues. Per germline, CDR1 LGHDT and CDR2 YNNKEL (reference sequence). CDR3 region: CASSQRRGIVDEQFF. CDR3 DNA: TGTGCCAGCAGCCAGAGGCGGGGTATCGTGGATGAGCAGTTCTTC.

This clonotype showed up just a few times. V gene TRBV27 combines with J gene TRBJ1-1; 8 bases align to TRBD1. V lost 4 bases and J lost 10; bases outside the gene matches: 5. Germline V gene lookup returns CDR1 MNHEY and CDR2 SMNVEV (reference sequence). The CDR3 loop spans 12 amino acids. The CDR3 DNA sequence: TGTGCCAGCAGTTACGGACAGGGTGCAGCTTTCTTT. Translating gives CASSYGQGAAFF.

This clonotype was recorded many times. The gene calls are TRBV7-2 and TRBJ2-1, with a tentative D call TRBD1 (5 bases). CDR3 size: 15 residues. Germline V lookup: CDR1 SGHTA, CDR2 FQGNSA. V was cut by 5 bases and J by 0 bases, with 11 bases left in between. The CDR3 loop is CASSHRTTSYNEQFF. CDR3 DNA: TGTGCCAGCAGCCATCGGACAACCTCCTACAATGAGCAGTTCTTC.

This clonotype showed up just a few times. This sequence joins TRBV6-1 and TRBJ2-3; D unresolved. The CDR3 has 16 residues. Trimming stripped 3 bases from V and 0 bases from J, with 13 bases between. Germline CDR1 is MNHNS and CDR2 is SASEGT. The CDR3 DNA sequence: TGTGCCAGCAGTGATAAGCCCGTTAGGAGCACAGATACGCAGTATTTT. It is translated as CASSDKPVRSTDTQYF.

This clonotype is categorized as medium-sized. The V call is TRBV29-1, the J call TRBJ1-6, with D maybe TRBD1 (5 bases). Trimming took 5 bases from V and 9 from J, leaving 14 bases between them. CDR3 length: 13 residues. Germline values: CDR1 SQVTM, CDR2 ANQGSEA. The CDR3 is CSVRTREGSPLHF. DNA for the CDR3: TGCAGCGTTCGGACCAGGGAAGGTTCACCCCTCCACTTT.

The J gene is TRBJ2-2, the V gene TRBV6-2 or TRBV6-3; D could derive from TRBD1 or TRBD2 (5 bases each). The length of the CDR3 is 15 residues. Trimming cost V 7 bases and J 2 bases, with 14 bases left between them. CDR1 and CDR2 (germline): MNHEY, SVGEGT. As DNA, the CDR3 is TGTGCCAGCATCGAGAGGGGCAGAAACACCGGGGAGCTGTTTTTT. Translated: CASIERGRNTGELFF.

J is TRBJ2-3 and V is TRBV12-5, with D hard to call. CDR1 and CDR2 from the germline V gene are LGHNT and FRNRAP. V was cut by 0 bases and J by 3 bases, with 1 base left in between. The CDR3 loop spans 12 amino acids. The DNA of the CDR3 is TGTGCTAGTGGTTTGGTAACAGATACGCAGTATTTT. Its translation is CASGLVTDTQYF.

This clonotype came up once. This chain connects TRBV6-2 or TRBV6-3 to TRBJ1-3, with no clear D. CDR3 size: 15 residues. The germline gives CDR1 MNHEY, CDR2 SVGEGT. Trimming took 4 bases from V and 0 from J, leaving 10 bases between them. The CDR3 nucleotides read TGTGCCAGCAGTTCCTTCCGGATCTCTGGAAACACCATATATTTT. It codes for CASSSFRISGNTIYF.

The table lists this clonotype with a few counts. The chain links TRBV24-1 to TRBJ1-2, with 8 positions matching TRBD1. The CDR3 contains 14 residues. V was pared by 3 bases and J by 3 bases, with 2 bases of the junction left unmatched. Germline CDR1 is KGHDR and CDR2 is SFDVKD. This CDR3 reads CATSDTDRDYGYTF. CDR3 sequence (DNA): TGTGCCACCAGTGATACGGACAGGGACTATGGCTACACCTTC.

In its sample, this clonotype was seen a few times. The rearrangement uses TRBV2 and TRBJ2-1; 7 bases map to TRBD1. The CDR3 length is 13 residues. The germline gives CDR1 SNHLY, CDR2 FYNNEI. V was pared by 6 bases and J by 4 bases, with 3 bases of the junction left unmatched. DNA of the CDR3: TGTGCCAGCAGCCGGGACAGTTACAATGAGCAGTTCTTC. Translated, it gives CASSRDSYNEQFF.